The 30 T cell receptor beta chains below all came from one sample that was sequenced in a study of blood T cell repertoires in COVID-19. Clones were read by immunoSEQ multiplex PCR, and TCRdb kept only the in-frame ones, dropping some. The top ten hold approximately 1.9% of the sample, which has about 69,000 clones, more than 80% seen once. Sequenced input: peripheral blood. These receptors all come from a man aged 25 to 40 with acute or convalescent COVID-19.

This rearrangement joins TRBV4-1 to TRBJ1-2; D not certain. The CDR3 sequence is 16 residues long. V was pared by 0 bases and J by 1 base, with 12 bases between. CDR1 is MGHRA, CDR2 YSYEKL, per germline. The CDR3 reads CASSQEVHRINYGYTF. DNA for the CDR3: TGCGCCAGCAGCCAAGAAGTACATCGAATTAACTATGGCTACACCTTC.

V is TRBV2 and J is TRBJ1-1, with 10 bases that match TRBD1. CDR1 is SNHLY, CDR2 FYNNEI, per germline. V gave up 10 bases and J gave up 11 bases; unmatched junction bases: 13. This CDR3 is 13 amino acids long. The CDR3 DNA reads TGTGCCACCACGAGGGACAGGGGCCTTCTGGCTTTCTTT. It yields the protein CATTRDRGLLAFF.

Only one count was recorded for this clone. In nucleotides, the CDR3 is TGTGCCAGCAGCCGAGATACAGGGGATCGGATCACTGAAGCTTTCTTT. Encoded protein: CASSRDTGDRITEAFF. The chain recombines TRBV27 with TRBJ1-1, with 7 bases matching TRBD1. J was trimmed by 4 bases and V by 6 bases; bases with no gene match: 14. CDR1 is MNHEY, CDR2 SMNVEV, per germline (reference sequence). The CDR3 is 16 amino acids.

The chain has TRBV5-5 and TRBJ2-3, with TRBD2 matching over 7 bases. The length of the CDR3 is 16 residues. Germline CDR1 reads SGHKS; CDR2 reads YYEKEE (reference sequence). Unmatched junction bases numbered 6, after V lost 0 bases and J lost 2 bases. This CDR3 is CASSLGPSGFTDTQYF. DNA of the CDR3: TGTGCCAGCAGCTTGGGGCCTAGCGGTTTCACAGATACGCAGTATTTT. The full variable domain, in which reference TRBV5-5 and TRBJ2-3 provide the parts outside the CDR3, is DAGVTQSPTHLIKTRGQQVTLRCSPISGHKSVSWYQQVLGQGPQFIFQYYEKEERGRGNFPDRFSARQFPNYSSELNVNALLLGDSALYLCASSLGPSGFTDTQYFGPGTRLTVL.

This chain uses TRBV18 with TRBJ2-6; 10 positions match TRBD1. There are 16 residues in the CDR3. The junction had 5 bases not matched to a gene; V was cut back by 5 bases and J by 4 bases. Germline lookup yields CDR1 KGHSH and CDR2 LQKENI. CDR3 DNA: TGTGCCAGCTCAGAGGGACAGGGGTACGGGGCCAACGTCCTGACTTTC. Translated, it gives CASSEGQGYGANVLTF.

This chain links TRBV4-1 with TRBJ1-5; D unresolved. Germline CDR1 MGHRA, CDR2 YSYEKL. The CDR3 loop spans 15 amino acids. Trimming shortened V by 0 bases and J by 4 bases, and 10 bases separated the two germline ends. The CDR3 sequence is CASSQETEINQPQHF. The CDR3 nucleotides read TGCGCCAGCAGCCAAGAGACGGAGATTAATCAGCCCCAGCATTTT.

V is TRBV7-2 and J is TRBJ2-3, with 8 positions matching TRBD2. The CDR3 spans 16 residues. V trimming: 4 bases; J trimming: 0 bases; junction bases outside the gene matches: 6. Germline V gives CDR1 SGHTA, CDR2 FQGNSA. The CDR3 loop reads CASSSQGTSSTDTQYF. CDR3 coding DNA: TGTGCCAGCAGCTCTCAGGGGACTAGTAGCACAGATACGCAGTATTTT.

The chain employs TRBV2 and TRBJ2-1; D is unresolved. CDR1 is SNHLY, CDR2 FYNNEI, per germline. The CDR3 totals 13 residues. Trimming pared 7 bases from V and 6 bases from J, leaving 13 bases between. This CDR3 reads CASNLEISNEQFF. The CDR3 nucleotides are TGTGCCAGCAACCTAGAGATATCCAATGAGCAGTTCTTC.

Worth noting for this clone: At one end the junction does not follow the germline gene, possibly because of a read error. The rearrangement joins TRBV29-1 to TRBJ2-1, with D perhaps TRBD1 (6 bases). Germline CDR1 SQVTM, CDR2 ANQGSEA. This CDR3 is 13 amino acids long. CDR3 amino acids: CRVAQGPNNEQFF. For the CDR3, the DNA is TGTAGGGTGGCACAGGGCCCGAACAATGAGCAGTTCTTC.

The chain couples TRBV6-6 to TRBJ1-5; 12 nucleotides match TRBD1. The CDR3 spans 14 residues. Per the germline V gene, CDR1 is MNHNY and CDR2 is SVGAGI (reference sequence). Trimming took 6 bases from V and 5 from J; bases not matched to a gene: 2. CDR3: CASRGDRGHQPQHF. The CDR3 bases are TGTGCCAGCAGGGGGGACAGGGGGCATCAGCCCCAGCATTTT.

For the CDR3, the DNA is TGTGCCAGCAGCTTTAGGGACAGGGGAGAAGCTTTCTTT. This gives the protein CASSFRDRGEAFF. The rearrangement uses TRBV5-8 and TRBJ1-1, with TRBD1 identical over 10 bases. Trimming at V came to 2 bases and at J to 8 bases, leaving 3 bases not matched to a gene. Looked up from germline, CDR1 is SGHTS and CDR2 is YDEGEE. This CDR3 spans 13 amino acids.

The chain combines TRBV9 with TRBJ1-5, with 10 positions matching TRBD1. This CDR3 has 15 residues. Losses at the gene ends were 0 bases for V and 5 bases for J; bases not matched to a gene: 2. Per the germline V gene, CDR1 is SGDLS and CDR2 is YYNGEE. Written as DNA, the CDR3 is TGTGCCAGCAGCGTAGGACAGGGGGCGGATCAGCCCCAGCATTTT. Amino acids: CASSVGQGADQPQHF.

About this clone: The same CDR3 arises from other DNA sequences in this sample as well. The genes are TRBV18 and TRBJ1-1; D perhaps matches TRBD1 (6 bases). Germline loops: CDR1 KGHSH, CDR2 LQKENI. This CDR3 is 14 amino acids long. The V gene lost 3 bases and the J gene lost 1 base, with 9 bases spanning the gap. DNA of the CDR3: TGTGCCAGCTCACCGCGGACAGCGAACACTGAAGCTTTCTTT. Its translation is CASSPRTANTEAFF.

This clone was counted once. The rearrangement uses TRBV5-8 and TRBJ2-2; a possible D gene is TRBD2 (5 bases). V shed 6 bases and J shed 1 base, with 16 bases lying between them. Germline V gene data show CDR1 as SGHTS and CDR2 as YDEGEE. This CDR3 spans 16 amino acids. CDR3 in amino acids: CASTLEDVRNTGELFF. DNA of the CDR3: TGTGCCAGCACCCTGGAGGATGTCAGGAACACCGGGGAGCTGTTTTTT.

The chain has TRBV3-1 (or the pseudogene TRBV3-2) and TRBJ2-5; 10 nucleotides line up with TRBD2. Germline lookup yields CDR1 LGHDT and CDR2 YNNKEL (reference sequence). Germline trimming cut 3 bases from V and 5 bases from J; bases unmatched to any gene: 12. The length of the CDR3 is 17 residues. The CDR3: CASSQESIAGGSETQYF. CDR3 nucleotide sequence: TGTGCCAGCAGCCAGGAATCTATAGCGGGGGGTTCTGAGACCCAGTACTTC.

V usage is TRBV3-1 (or the pseudogene TRBV3-2) and J usage is TRBJ2-1; 8 bases align to TRBD1. The CDR3 spans 14 residues. With 4 bases clipped from V and 9 bases from J, the junction kept 8 bases outside the gene matches. Germline-derived CDR1 and CDR2 are LGHDT and YNNKEL (reference sequence). DNA for the CDR3: TGTGCCAGCAGCCCTCGGACAGGGAGTGGTGAGCAGTTCTTC. Translation gives CASSPRTGSGEQFF.

This clone was seen a handful of times. CDR3 bases: TGTGCCAGCAGTGACCAGGATCAGCCCCAGCATTTT. It codes for CASSDQDQPQHF. The chain links TRBV2 to TRBJ1-5; D not resolved. There are 12 residues in the CDR3. V was cut by 3 bases and J by 5 bases, with 5 bases left in between. Per germline, CDR1 SNHLY and CDR2 FYNNEI.

The V and J genes are TRBV3-1 (or the pseudogene TRBV3-2) and TRBJ2-7, with TRBD1 as a possible D gene (5 bases). Germline CDR1 and CDR2: LGHDT and YNNKEL (reference sequence). There are 14 residues in the CDR3. V lost 8 bases and J lost 4, with 18 bases in between. The CDR3 DNA is TGTGCCAGCGCTACGCGTGGGGCAGTATACGAGCAGTACTTC. As protein: CASATRGAVYEQYF.

This rearrangement joins TRBV27 to TRBJ2-3; the match to TRBD2 covers 8 bases. Trimming took 6 bases from V and 5 from J; bases not matched to a gene: 7. Germline V gives CDR1 MNHEY, CDR2 SMNVEV (reference sequence). The CDR3 length is 14 residues. The CDR3 protein is CASSDRSGGDTQYF. The CDR3 bases are TGTGCCAGCAGCGACAGAAGCGGGGGAGATACGCAGTATTTT.

The V gene is TRBV19, the J gene TRBJ2-3, with 10 nucleotides matching TRBD2. With V trimmed by 6 bases and J by 4 bases, 7 bases remained unmatched. CDR1 and CDR2 from the germline V gene are LNHDA and SQIVND (reference sequence). The CDR3 is 15 residues long. CDR3 region: CASSTSGIRADTQYF. Here the CDR3 DNA reads TGTGCCAGTAGCACTAGCGGGATCAGGGCAGATACGCAGTATTTT.

J is TRBJ2-7 and V is TRBV1; whether TRBD1, the table's D call, matches the DNA was not checked. TRBV1 is a pseudogene segment. This CDR3 contains 14 residues. The CDR3 sequence: CTSSQSQVDYEQYV. The DNA of the CDR3 is TGCACCAGCAGCCAATCACAGGTAGACTACGAGCAGTACGTC.

In its sample, this clone was seen once. The chain carries TRBV18 and TRBJ1-2; D unresolved. The ends were cut back, 2 bases at V and 1 base at J, with 5 bases in the middle. This CDR3 comprises 13 residues. Germline CDR1 is KGHSH and CDR2 is LQKENI. CDR3 nucleotides: TGTGCCAGCTCACCAGGCAGTAACTATGGCTACACCTTC. Encoded protein: CASSPGSNYGYTF.

The CDR3 reads CASRRRGTGELFF. CDR3 sequence (DNA): TGTGCCAGCAGACGTAGGGGCACCGGGGAGCTGTTTTTT. This chain uses TRBV12-3 or TRBV12-4 with TRBJ2-2; TRBD1 might be the D (5 bases). The V end lost 6 bases, the J end lost 4 bases, and 9 bases lay between the germline ends. The CDR3 is 13 residues long.

This clone was counted a few times. The gene calls are TRBV7-9 and TRBJ2-3; TRBD2 matches 9 bases. The CDR3 loop spans 15 amino acids. Germline-derived CDR1 and CDR2 are SEHNR and FQNEAQ (reference sequence). With 5 bases clipped from V and 2 bases from J, the junction kept 5 bases outside the gene matches. CDR3 nucleotide sequence: TGTGCCAGCAGCCCGGGACTAGCTTTCACAGATACGCAGTATTTT. Amino acid sequence: CASSPGLAFTDTQYF.

The chain joins TRBV7-9 to TRBJ2-1; D unresolved. V lost 1 base and J 7 bases, leaving 8 bases between the germline ends. The CDR3 contains 13 residues. Germline V gives CDR1 SEHNR, CDR2 FQNEAQ (reference sequence). The CDR3 loop is CASSLDPLNEQFF. The DNA for the CDR3 is TGTGCCAGCAGCTTAGATCCCCTGAATGAGCAGTTCTTC.

The V call is TRBV6-4, the J call TRBJ2-3; 11 nucleotides line up with TRBD2. CDR1 and CDR2 (germline): MRHNA, SNTAGT. Trimming removed 4 bases from V and 3 bases from J; junction bases left unmatched: 0. CDR3 size: 14 residues. The CDR3 DNA reads as TGTGCCAGCAGTGGGACTAGCGGGACAGATACGCAGTATTTT. It is translated as CASSGTSGTDTQYF.

This clone was counted once. This chain joins TRBV5-1 and TRBJ2-2; D is uncertain. Germline CDR1 SGHRS, CDR2 YFSETQ. With 6 bases removed from V and 4 bases from J, the gap between germline ends came to 7 bases. This CDR3 spans 12 amino acids. The CDR3: CASTFSTGELFF. The CDR3 DNA sequence: TGCGCCAGCACATTCAGCACCGGGGAGCTGTTTTTT.

The rearrangement uses TRBV27 and TRBJ1-6; 9 positions match TRBD1. Germline loops: CDR1 MNHEY, CDR2 SMNVEV (reference sequence). J lost 5 bases, V lost 6 bases, and 2 bases had no gene match. This CDR3 spans 14 amino acids. CDR3 nucleotide sequence: TGTGCCAGCAGGGGGGACAGGGATAATTCACCCCTCCACTTT. This codes for CASRGDRDNSPLHF.

This sequence joins TRBV20-1 and TRBJ1-6; D is unresolved. V was clipped by 3 bases and J by 7 bases, with 7 bases between them. The CDR3 consists of 12 residues. Germline CDR1 is DFQATT and CDR2 is SNEGSKA (reference sequence). CDR3 DNA: TGCAGTGCTAGTATCGGGAATTCACCCCTCCACTTT. It codes for CSASIGNSPLHF.

The chain links TRBV5-6 to TRBJ1-2; 9 nucleotides match TRBD1. The CDR3 consists of 15 residues. CDR1 is SGHDT, CDR2 YYEEEE, per germline. V lost 3 bases and J lost 8; bases outside the gene matches: 11. The CDR3 spells CASSSSPGQGTGYTF. The CDR3 region has the DNA TGTGCCAGCAGCTCGTCGCCGGGACAGGGAACGGGCTACACCTTC. The full variable domain, with the rest looked up from reference TRBV5-6 and TRBJ1-2, is DAGVTQSPTHLIKTRGQQVTLRCSPKSGHDTVSWYQQALGQGPQFIFQYYEEEERQRGNFPDRFSGHQFPNYSSELNVNALLLGDSALYLCASSSSPGQGTGYTFGSGTRLTVV.